This TCR beta chain was retrieved from a study of CD8+CD57+ T cells in acquired aplastic anemia. Genomic DNA, serving as template, underwent TCR beta VDJ and CDR3 profiling. TCRdb itself ran the reads through MiXCR, one entry per CDR3 protein. The data contain about 210,000 distinct CDR3 sequences, roughly 33% of them seen just once; the ten biggest clones take up about 1.1%. Germline values: CDR1 LNHNV, CDR2 YYDKDF (reference sequence). The CDR3 runs to 14 residues. Losses at the gene ends were 3 bases for V and 14 bases for J; bases not matched to a gene: 10. Material: sorted CD4+, CD8+, or CD8+CD57+ T cells (not recorded which) from PBMCs. V usage is TRBV15 and J usage is TRBJ1-5, with 10 bases that match TRBD1. The TCR originated in a human donor in good health, serving as a control. CDR3 sequence (DNA): TGTGCCACCAGCAGGACGACAGGGGGCAACTACGAGCATTTT. Translation: CATSRTTGGNYEHF. Together with reference TRBV15 and TRBJ1-5, the CDR3 gives the full variable domain: DAMVIQNPRYQVTQFGKPVTLSCSQTLNHNVMYWYQQKSSQAPKLLFHYYDKDFNNEADTPDNFQSRRPNTSFCFLDIRSPGLGDTAMYLCATSRTTGGNYEHFGDGTRLSIL.